This T cell receptor (beta chain) was sequenced during a study of cytomegalovirus exposure and HLA in healthy donors. Findings of the study overall: In a later analysis, specific HLA alleles were associated with 15,000 to 20,000 TCR beta sequences at a 0.05 false discovery rate. In a later analysis, V- and J-gene trimming of beta chains associated with a DCLRE1C missense variant, replicated independently.

Germline CDR1 ENHRY, CDR2 SYGVKD. With 6 bases removed from V and 0 bases from J, the gap between germline ends came to 10 bases. The CDR3 extends over 14 amino acids. Researchers ran the PCR with 60 Vbeta and 13 Jbeta primers. The method was immunoSEQ multiplex PCR; TCRdb's version includes in-frame clones alone and lacks a portion of them. The sample consists of some 190,000 clones, around 78% of them appearing once. A note on this clone: What it recognizes is unknown.

Sequencing was done on a sample of PBMCs. This chain joins TRBV10-3 and TRBJ2-3; D is possibly TRBD2 (6 bases). This TCR came from a woman between 25 and 40 years old in good health and CMV-seropositive. CDR3 sequence: CAIRLGTSTDTQYF. CDR3 coding DNA: TGTGCCATCAGGTTGGGGACTAGCACAGATACGCAGTATTTT.